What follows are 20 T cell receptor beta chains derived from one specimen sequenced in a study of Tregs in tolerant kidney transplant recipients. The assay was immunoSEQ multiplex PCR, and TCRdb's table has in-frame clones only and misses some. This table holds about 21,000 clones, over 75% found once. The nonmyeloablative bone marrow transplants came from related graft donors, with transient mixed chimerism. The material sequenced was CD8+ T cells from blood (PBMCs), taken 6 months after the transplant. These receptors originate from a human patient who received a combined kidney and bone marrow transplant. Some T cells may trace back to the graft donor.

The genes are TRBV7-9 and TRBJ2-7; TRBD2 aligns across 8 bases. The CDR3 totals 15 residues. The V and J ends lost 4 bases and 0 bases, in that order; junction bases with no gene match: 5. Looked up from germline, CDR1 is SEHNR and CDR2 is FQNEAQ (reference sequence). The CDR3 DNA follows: TGTGCCAGCAGCTCCACTAGCGGCAACTCCTACGAGCAGTACTTC. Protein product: CASSSTSGNSYEQYF.

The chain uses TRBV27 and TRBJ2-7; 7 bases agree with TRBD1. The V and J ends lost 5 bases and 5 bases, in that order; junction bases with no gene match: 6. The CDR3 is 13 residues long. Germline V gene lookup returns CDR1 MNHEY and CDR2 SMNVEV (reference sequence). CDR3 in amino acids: CASSDHRGDEQYF. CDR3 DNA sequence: TGTGCCAGCAGTGACCACAGGGGCGACGAGCAGTACTTC.

CDR3 amino acids: CASSLTGAGEQYF. The CDR3, as DNA: TGTGCCAGCAGCCTTACAGGGGCTGGCGAGCAGTACTTC. The chain couples TRBV5-6 to TRBJ2-7, with 7 bases aligning to TRBD1. CDR1 and CDR2 from the germline V gene are SGHDT and YYEEEE. With V trimmed by 4 bases and J by 6 bases, 7 bases remained unmatched. The CDR3 covers 13 residues.

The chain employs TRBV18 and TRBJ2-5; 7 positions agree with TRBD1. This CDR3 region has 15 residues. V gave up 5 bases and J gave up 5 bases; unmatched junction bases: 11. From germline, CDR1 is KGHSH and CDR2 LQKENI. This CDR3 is CASSTAQGLEETQYF. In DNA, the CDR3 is TGTGCCAGCTCAACAGCACAGGGGCTGGAGGAGACCCAGTACTTC.

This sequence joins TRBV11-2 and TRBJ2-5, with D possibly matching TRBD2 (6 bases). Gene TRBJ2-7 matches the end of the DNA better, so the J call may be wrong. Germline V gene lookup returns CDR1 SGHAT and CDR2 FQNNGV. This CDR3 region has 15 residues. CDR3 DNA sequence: TGTGCCAGCAGCTTAGTGGGGGGAATGGCCTACGAGCAGTACTTC. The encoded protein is CASSLVGGMAYEQYF.

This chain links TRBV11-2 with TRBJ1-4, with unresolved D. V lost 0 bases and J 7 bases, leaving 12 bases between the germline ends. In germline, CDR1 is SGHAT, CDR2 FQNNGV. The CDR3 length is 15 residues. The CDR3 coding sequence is TGTGCCAGCAGCTTAGAATGGGCATCTTCTGAAAAACTGTTTTTT. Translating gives CASSLEWASSEKLFF.

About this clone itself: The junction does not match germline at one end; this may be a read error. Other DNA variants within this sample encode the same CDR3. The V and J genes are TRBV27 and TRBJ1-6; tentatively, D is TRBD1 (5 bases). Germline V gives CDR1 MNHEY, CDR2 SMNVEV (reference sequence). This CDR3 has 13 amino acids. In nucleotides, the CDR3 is TGTGCCAGCCGGACATTCTATAATTCCCCCCTCCACTTT. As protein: CASRTFYNSPLHF.

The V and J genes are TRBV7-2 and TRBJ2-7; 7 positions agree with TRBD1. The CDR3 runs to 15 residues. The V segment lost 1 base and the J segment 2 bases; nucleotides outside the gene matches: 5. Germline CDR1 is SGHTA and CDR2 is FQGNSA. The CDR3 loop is CASSLDGGQAYEQYF. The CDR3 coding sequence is TGTGCCAGCAGCTTAGATGGAGGACAGGCCTACGAGCAGTACTTC.

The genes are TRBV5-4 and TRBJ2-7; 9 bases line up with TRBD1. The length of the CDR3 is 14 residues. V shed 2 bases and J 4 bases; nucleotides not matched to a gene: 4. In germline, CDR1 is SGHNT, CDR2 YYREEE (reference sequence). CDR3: CASSFTGGRYEQYF. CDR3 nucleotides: TGTGCCAGCAGCTTTACAGGGGGCCGGTACGAGCAGTACTTC.

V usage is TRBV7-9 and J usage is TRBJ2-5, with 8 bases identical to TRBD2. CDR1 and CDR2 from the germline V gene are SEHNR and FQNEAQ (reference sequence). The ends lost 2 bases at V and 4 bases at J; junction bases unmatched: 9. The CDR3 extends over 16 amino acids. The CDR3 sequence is CASSLPSLAGPETQYF. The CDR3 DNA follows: TGTGCCAGCAGCTTACCGAGTCTAGCGGGTCCAGAGACCCAGTACTTC.

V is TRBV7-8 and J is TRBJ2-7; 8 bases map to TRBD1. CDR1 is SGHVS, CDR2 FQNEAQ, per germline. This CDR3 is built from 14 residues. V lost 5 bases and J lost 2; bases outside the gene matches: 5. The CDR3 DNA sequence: TGTGCCAGCAGCATCAGGGGGCTGACCTACGAGCAGTACTTC. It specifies CASSIRGLTYEQYF.

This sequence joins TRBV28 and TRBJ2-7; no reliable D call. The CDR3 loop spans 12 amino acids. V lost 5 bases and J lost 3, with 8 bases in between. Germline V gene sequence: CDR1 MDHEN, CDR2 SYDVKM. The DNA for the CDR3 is TGTGCCAGCAGTCCATACGGCTACGAGCAGTACTTC. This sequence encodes CASSPYGYEQYF.

This CDR3 is CASSLAWDYEQFF. The CDR3 DNA reads as TGCGCCAGCAGCTTAGCCTGGGACTACGAGCAGTTCTTC. This chain links TRBV5-1 with TRBJ2-1, with TRBD2 matching over 7 bases. Germline V gives CDR1 SGHRS, CDR2 YFSETQ. The CDR3 sequence is 13 residues long. Trimming took 2 bases from V and 10 from J; bases not matched to a gene: 6. The full variable domain, rest sourced from reference TRBV5-1 and TRBJ2-1, is KAGVTQTPRYLIKTRGQQVTLSCSPISGHRSVSWYQQTPGQGLQFLFEYFSETQRNKGNFPGRFSGRQFSNSRSEMNVSTLELGDSALYLCASSLAWDYEQFFGPGTRLTVL.

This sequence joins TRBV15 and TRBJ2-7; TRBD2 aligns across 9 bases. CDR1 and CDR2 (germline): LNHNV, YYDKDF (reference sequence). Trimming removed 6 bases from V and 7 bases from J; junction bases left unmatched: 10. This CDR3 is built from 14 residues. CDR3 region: CATREEAGGREQYF. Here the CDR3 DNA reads TGTGCCACCAGGGAAGAAGCGGGGGGCAGAGAGCAGTACTTC.

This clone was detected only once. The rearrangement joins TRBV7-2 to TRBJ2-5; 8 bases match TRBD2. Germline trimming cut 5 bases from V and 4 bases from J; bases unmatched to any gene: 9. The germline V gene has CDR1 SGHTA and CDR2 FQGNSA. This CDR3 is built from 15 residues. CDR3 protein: CASSVRRTSIETQYF. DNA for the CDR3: TGTGCCAGCAGCGTCCGGAGGACTAGCATAGAGACCCAGTACTTC.

The CDR3 region has the DNA TGCGCCAGCAGCTCGGGACAGGCCAATTCACCCCTCCACTTT. As protein: CASSSGQANSPLHF. V and J are TRBV5-1 and TRBJ1-6, with TRBD1 identical over 8 bases. CDR3 size: 14 residues. J gave up 7 bases and V 3 bases, and 3 bases lay outside the gene matches. In germline, CDR1 is SGHRS, CDR2 YFSETQ. Using reference TRBV5-1 and TRBJ1-6 for the parts outside the CDR3, the full variable domain is KAGVTQTPRYLIKTRGQQVTLSCSPISGHRSVSWYQQTPGQGLQFLFEYFSETQRNKGNFPGRFSGRQFSNSRSEMNVSTLELGDSALYLCASSSGQANSPLHFGNGTRLTVT.

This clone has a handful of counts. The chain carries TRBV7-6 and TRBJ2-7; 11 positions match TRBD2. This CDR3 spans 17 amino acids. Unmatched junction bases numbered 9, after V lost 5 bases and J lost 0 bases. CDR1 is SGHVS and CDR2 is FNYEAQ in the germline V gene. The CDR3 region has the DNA TGTGCCAGCAGCCCCCACCCTCTAGCGGGGGGCTCCTACGAGCAGTACTTC. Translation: CASSPHPLAGGSYEQYF.

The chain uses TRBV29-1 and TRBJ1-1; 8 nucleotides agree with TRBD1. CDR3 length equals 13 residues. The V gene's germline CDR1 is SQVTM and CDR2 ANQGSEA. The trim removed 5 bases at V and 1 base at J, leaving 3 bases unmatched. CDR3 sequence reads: CSVWTGTNTEAFF. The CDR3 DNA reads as TGCAGCGTTTGGACAGGGACGAACACTGAAGCTTTCTTT.

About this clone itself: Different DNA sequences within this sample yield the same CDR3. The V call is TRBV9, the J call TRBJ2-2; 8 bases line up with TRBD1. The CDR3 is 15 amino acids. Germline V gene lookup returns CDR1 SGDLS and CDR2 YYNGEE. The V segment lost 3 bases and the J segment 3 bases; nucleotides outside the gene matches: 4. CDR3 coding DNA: TGTGCCAGCAGCGCAGGGGGCGGAGACACCGGGGAGCTGTTTTTT. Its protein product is CASSAGGGDTGELFF.

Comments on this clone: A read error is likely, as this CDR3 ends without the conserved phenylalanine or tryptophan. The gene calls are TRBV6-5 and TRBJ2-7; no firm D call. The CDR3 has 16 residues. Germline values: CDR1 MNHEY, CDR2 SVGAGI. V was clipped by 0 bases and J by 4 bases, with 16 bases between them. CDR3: CASSYSIGAMTYEQYL. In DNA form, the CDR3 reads TGTGCCAGCAGTTACTCGATCGGCGCCATGACATACGAGCAGTACCTC.